Listed below are T cell receptor beta chains from one sample, sequenced in a study of OX40 agonist ivuxolimab in advanced cancers. Repertoires were generated with immunoSEQ multiplex PCR, while TCRdb's copy carries only in-frame clones and drops some. The data show 10,000 or so clones, about 75% seen once. This material consisted of CD4+ or CD8+ T cells sorted from blood, taken in a trial of the OX40 agonist ivuxolimab. The receptor source for this set is an adult with an advanced solid tumor such as melanoma, head and neck, liver or kidney cancer. The CDR3 runs from the conserved cysteine through the conserved F or W. The order of the fields is CDR3 DNA, CDR3 protein, V gene, D gene, clone size, J gene. The D gene is left open where the match is weak. Some rows have no size entry. The others give once, few or many, or a class for an expanded clone.

TGTGCCAGCAGTGACGCGCGGCCCGGAGAAACTGAAGCTTTCTTT CASSDARPGETEAFF TRBV6-4 . . TRBJ1-1
TGTGCCAGCAGTTACAGTCCAGGTCAGGACGAGCAGTACTTC CASSYSPGQDEQYF TRBV6-5 . . TRBJ2-7
TGTGCCAGTAGTATAACTCCTGAAAGCAATCAGCCCCAGCATTTT CASSITPESNQPQHF TRBV19 . . TRBJ1-5
TGTGCCTGGAGTTCAGGGGTGAGGGATGGCTACACCTTC CAWSSGVRDGYTF TRBV30 . . TRBJ1-2
TGTGCCAGCAGCGGGCCTTATGGCTACACCTTC CASSGPYGYTF TRBV27 . . TRBJ1-2
TGTGCCAGCAGCTCAAACACAGGGTCCGGTAACGAAAAACTGTTTTTT CASSSNTGSGNEKLFF TRBV7-9 . . TRBJ1-4
TGTGCCAGCATCGGAAGGGGGAGCTTCGGGGAGCAGTTCTTC CASIGRGSFGEQFF TRBV28 . . TRBJ2-1
TGTGCCATCGGGAACAGATTGACTAACTATGGCTACACCTTC CAIGNRLTNYGYTF TRBV10-3 . few TRBJ1-2
TGTGCCAATGGATCCCCCCCCTATGGCTACACCTTC CANGSPPYGYTF TRBV9 . . TRBJ1-2
TGTGCCAGCAGCTGGGGAACAGGTTCAAAAGAAAAACTGTTTTTT CASSWGTGSKEKLFF TRBV7-9 . . TRBJ1-4
TGCGCCAGCAGCTTCCCCGGGGATACGCAGTATTTT CASSFPGDTQYF TRBV5-1 . . TRBJ2-3
TGCGCCAGCAGCTTGGACGGGACTAGCGGGAGACGGGACGAGCAGTACTTC CASSLDGTSGRRDEQYF TRBV5-1 TRBD2 . TRBJ2-7
TGTGCCAGCAGTACAGGGAACTATGGCTACACCTTC CASSTGNYGYTF TRBV27 . . TRBJ1-2
TGTGCCAGTAGTATGTGGCTAGTGGAAAACAATGAGCAGTTCTTC CASSMWLVENNEQFF TRBV19 . . TRBJ2-1
TGTGCCAGCAGACCTCTAGCGGACGCGGACGAGACCCAGTACTTC CASRPLADADETQYF TRBV6-6 TRBD2 . TRBJ2-5
TGTGCCAGCAGCTTGTTCGGAATGAACACTGAAGCTTTCTTT CASSLFGMNTEAFF TRBV7-8 . . TRBJ1-1
TGTGCCAGCTCACAGGGACTAGCGGGAGATACAGATACGCAGTATTTT CASSQGLAGDTDTQYF TRBV18 TRBD2 . TRBJ2-3
TGTGCCAGCTCCCCCGCCTGGGGGTACGAGCAGTACTTC CASSPAWGYEQYF TRBV28 . . TRBJ2-7
TGTGCCAGGTGGAAAACCAACACTGAAGCTTTCTTT CARWKTNTEAFF TRBV19 . . TRBJ1-1
TGTGCCAGCAGCGGGTTAGCAAATGAGCAGTTCTTC CASSGLANEQFF TRBV9 . once TRBJ2-1